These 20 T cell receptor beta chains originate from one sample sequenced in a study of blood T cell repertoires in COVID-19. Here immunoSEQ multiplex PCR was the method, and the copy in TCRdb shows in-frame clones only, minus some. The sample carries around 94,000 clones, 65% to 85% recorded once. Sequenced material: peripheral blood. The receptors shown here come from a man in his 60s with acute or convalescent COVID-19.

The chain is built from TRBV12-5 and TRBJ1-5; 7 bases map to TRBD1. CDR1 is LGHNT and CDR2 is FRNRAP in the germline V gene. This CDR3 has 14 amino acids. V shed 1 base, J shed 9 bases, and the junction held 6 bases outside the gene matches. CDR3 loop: CASGLEDRVLPQHF. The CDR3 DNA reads TGTGCTAGTGGTTTGGAAGACAGGGTTCTGCCCCAGCATTTT.

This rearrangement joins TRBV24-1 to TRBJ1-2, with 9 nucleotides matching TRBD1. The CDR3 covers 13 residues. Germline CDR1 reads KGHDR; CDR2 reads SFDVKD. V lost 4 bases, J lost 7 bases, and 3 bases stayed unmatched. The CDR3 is CATSEGQGPGYTF. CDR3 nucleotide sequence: TGTGCCACCAGTGAAGGACAGGGGCCTGGCTACACCTTC.

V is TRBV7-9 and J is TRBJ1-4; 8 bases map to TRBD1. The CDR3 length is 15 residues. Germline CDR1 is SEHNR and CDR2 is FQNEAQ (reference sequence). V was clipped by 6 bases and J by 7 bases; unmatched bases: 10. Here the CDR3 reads CASSIPQGAREKLFF. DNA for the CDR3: TGTGCCAGCAGTATACCCCAGGGGGCGCGTGAAAAACTGTTTTTT.

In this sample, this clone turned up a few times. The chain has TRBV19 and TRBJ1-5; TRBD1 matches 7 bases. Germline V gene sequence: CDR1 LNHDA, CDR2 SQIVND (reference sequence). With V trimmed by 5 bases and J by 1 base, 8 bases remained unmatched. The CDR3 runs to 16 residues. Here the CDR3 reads CASSPRQGLSNQPQHF. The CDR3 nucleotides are TGTGCCAGTAGTCCCAGACAGGGCTTAAGCAATCAGCCCCAGCATTTT. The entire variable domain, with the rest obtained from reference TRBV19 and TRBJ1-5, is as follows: DGGITQSPKYLFRKEGQNVTLSCEQNLNHDAMYWYRQDPGQGLRLIYYSQIVNDFQKGDIAEGYSVSREKKESFPLTVTSAQKNPTAFYLCASSPRQGLSNQPQHFGDGTRLSIL.

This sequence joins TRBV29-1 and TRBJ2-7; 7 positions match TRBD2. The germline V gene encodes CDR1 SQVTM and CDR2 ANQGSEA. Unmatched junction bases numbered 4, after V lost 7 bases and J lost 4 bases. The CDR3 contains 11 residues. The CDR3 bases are TGCAGCGGCACGCGGGGGTACGAGCAGTACTTC. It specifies CSGTRGYEQYF.

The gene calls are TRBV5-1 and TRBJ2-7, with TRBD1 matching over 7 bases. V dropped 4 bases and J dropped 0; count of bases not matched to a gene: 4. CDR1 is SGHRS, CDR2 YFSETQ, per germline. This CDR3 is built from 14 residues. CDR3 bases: TGCGCCAGCAGCCCCGGGACAGTCTCCTACGAGCAGTACTTC. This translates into CASSPGTVSYEQYF. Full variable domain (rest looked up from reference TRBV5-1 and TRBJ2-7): KAGVTQTPRYLIKTRGQQVTLSCSPISGHRSVSWYQQTPGQGLQFLFEYFSETQRNKGNFPGRFSGRQFSNSRSEMNVSTLELGDSALYLCASSPGTVSYEQYFGPGTRLTVT.

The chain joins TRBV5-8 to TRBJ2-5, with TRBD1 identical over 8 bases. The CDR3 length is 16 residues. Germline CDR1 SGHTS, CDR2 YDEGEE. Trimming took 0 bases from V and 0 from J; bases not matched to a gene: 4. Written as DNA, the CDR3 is TGTGCCAGCAGCTTGGGCAGACAGGGGTACCAAGAGACCCAGTACTTC. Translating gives CASSLGRQGYQETQYF.

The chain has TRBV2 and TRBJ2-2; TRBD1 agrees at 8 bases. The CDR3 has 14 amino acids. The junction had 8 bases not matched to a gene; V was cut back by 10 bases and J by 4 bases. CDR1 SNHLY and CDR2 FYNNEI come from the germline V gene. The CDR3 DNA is TGTGCCACCCAGGGACAGGCCATCACCGGGGAGCTGTTTTTT. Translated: CATQGQAITGELFF.

The DNA of the CDR3 is TGTGCCAGTAACCCGGGACAGGGGTTGAACACTGAAGCTTTCTTT. Translation gives CASNPGQGLNTEAFF. The genes are TRBV19 and TRBJ1-1, with 10 bases identical to TRBD1. CDR3 length equals 15 residues. Germline-derived CDR1 and CDR2 are LNHDA and SQIVND (reference sequence). V was pared by 7 bases and J by 0 bases, with 5 bases of the junction left unmatched.

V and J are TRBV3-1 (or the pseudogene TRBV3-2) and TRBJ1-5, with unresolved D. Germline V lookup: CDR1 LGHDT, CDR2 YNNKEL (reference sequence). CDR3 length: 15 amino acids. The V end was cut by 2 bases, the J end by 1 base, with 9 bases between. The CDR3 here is CASSQSRQSNQPQHF. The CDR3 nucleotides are TGTGCCAGCAGCCAATCGAGACAAAGCAATCAGCCCCAGCATTTT.

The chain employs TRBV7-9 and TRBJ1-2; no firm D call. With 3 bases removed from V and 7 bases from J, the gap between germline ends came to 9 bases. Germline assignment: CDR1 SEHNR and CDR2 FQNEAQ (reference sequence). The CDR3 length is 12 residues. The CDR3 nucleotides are TGTGCCAGCAGCTTCCGGGGTGGTGGCTACACCTTC. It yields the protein CASSFRGGGYTF.

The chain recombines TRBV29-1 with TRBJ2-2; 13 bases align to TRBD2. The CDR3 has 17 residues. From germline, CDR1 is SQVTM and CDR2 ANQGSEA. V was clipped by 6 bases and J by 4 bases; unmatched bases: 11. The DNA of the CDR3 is TGCAGCGTATCTGGACTAGCGGGGGCCGGAGCCACCGGGGAGCTGTTTTTT. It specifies CSVSGLAGAGATGELFF.

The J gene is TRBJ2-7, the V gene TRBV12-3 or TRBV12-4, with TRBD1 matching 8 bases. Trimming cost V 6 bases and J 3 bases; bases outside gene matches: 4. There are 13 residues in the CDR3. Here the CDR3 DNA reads TGTGCCAGCAGAGCAACAGGGGGCTACGAGCAGTACTTC. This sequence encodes CASRATGGYEQYF.

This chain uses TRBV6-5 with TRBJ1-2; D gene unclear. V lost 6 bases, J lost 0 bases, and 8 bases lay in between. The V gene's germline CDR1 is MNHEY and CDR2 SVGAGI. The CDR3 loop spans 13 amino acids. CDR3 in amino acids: CASREIANYGYTF. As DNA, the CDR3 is TGTGCCAGCAGGGAGATAGCTAACTATGGCTACACCTTC.

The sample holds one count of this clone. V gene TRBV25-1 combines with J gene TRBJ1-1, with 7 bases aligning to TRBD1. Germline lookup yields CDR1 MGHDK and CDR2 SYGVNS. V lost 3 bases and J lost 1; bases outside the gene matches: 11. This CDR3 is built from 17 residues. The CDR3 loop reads CASSDPHDREGNTEAFF. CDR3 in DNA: TGTGCCAGCAGTGACCCCCATGACAGGGAAGGGAACACTGAAGCTTTCTTT.

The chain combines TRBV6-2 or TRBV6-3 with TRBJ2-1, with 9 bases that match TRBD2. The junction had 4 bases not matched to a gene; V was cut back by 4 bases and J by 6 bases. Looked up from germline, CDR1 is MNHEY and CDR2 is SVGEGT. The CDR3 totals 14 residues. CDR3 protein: CASSWAGGTNEQFF. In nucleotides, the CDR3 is TGTGCCAGCAGTTGGGCGGGGGGGACCAATGAGCAGTTCTTC.

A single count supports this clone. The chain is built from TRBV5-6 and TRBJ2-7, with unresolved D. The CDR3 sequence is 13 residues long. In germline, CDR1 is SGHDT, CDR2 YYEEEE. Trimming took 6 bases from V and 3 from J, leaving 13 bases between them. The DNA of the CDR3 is TGTGCCAGCACCCCCGGTAACAGCTACGAGCAGTACTTC. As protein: CASTPGNSYEQYF.

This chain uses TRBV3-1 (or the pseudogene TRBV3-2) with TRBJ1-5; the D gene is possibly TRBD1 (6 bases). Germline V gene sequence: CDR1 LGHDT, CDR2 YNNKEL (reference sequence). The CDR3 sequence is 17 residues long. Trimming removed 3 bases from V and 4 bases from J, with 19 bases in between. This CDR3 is CASSHQGSGRGNQPQHF. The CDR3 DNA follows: TGTGCCAGCAGCCACCAGGGGTCCGGGAGGGGAAATCAGCCCCAGCATTTT.

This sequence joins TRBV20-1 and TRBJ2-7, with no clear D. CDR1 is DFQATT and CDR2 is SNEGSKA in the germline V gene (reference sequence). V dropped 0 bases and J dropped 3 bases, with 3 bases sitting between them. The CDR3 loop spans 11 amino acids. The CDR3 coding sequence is TGCAGTGCTAGAGACCTCTACGAGCAGTACTTC. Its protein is CSARDLYEQYF.

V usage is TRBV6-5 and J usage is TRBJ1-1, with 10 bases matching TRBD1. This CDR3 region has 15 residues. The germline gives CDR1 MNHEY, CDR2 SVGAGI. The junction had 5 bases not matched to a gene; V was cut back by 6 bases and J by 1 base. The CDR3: CASRKGTGANTEAFF. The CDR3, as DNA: TGTGCCAGCAGAAAAGGGACAGGGGCGAACACTGAAGCTTTCTTT.